The 29 T cell receptor beta chains below were found in one sample sequenced in a study of control samples from healthy donors and cancer patients. TCRdb's table, derived via immunoSEQ multiplex PCR, lists solely in-frame clones and lacks some. The data contain approximately 100,000 clones, more than 75% of them singletons. Material for sequencing was blood. The origin of the receptors is a man aged 55 to 70 in good health.

As for this clone: A read error may account for a junction end that differs from germline. The genes are TRBV7-7 and TRBJ2-1, with D tentatively TRBD1 or TRBD2 (5 bases each). The CDR3 loop spans 15 amino acids. Germline V lookup: CDR1 SSHAT, CDR2 FNYEAQ (reference sequence). The CDR3 DNA reads as TGTGCTAGCAGCCGGGACCTAAGCTCCTACAATGAGCAGTTCTTC. Protein product: CASSRDLSSYNEQFF.

This chain links TRBV18 with TRBJ1-1; D is unresolved. CDR1 is KGHSH and CDR2 is LQKENI in the germline V gene. This CDR3 contains 15 residues. V lost 3 bases, J lost 5 bases, and 16 bases lay in between. CDR3 DNA: TGTGCCAGCTCACCCCCCTGGGCCGTGGGGACTGAAGCTTTCTTT. Encoded protein: CASSPPWAVGTEAFF. The full variable domain, rest sourced from reference TRBV18 and TRBJ1-1, is NAGVMQNPRHLVRRRGQEARLRCSPMKGHSHVYWYRQLPEEGLKFMVYLQKENIIDESGMPKERFSAEFPKEGPSILRIQQVVRGDSAAYFCASSPPWAVGTEAFFGQGTRLTVV.

This clone showed up just once. The chain carries TRBV6-4 and TRBJ1-4; D remains unclear. Germline CDR1 and CDR2: MRHNA and SNTAGT. V gave up 2 bases and J gave up 10 bases, with 2 bases separating them. The CDR3 is 10 residues long. This CDR3 reads CASSDPKLFF. The CDR3 DNA follows: TGTGCCAGCAGTGACCCAAAACTGTTTTTT.

This chain joins TRBV20-1 and TRBJ1-2, with D perhaps matching TRBD1 (6 bases). The V end was cut by 5 bases, the J end by 7 bases, with 11 bases between. Looked up from germline, CDR1 is DFQATT and CDR2 is SNEGSKA (reference sequence). The CDR3 runs 11 residues. In DNA, the CDR3 is TGCAGTGCTGTACAGGGAGTTGGCTACACCTTC. Its protein product is CSAVQGVGYTF.

This clone was counted between two and nine times. The CDR3 here is CASSLITIETQYF. The CDR3 DNA sequence: TGTGCCAGCAGTTTAATCACTATAGAGACCCAGTACTTC. The chain recombines TRBV28 with TRBJ2-5; D is uncertain. The CDR3 runs to 13 residues. Trimming took 2 bases from V and 4 from J, leaving 8 bases between them. Germline values: CDR1 MDHEN, CDR2 SYDVKM.

The CDR3 DNA sequence: TGTGCCAGTAGTATAGTCGGGGCAGGGGATGAAGCTTTCTTT. Translating gives CASSIVGAGDEAFF. The chain is built from TRBV19 and TRBJ1-1; TRBD1 might be the D (6 bases). This CDR3 has 14 residues. Between the trimmed V and J ends, which lost 1 base and 7 bases, there was a span of 13 bases. From germline, CDR1 is LNHDA and CDR2 SQIVND (reference sequence).

The chain recombines TRBV7-2 with TRBJ2-7; 8 positions match TRBD1. The CDR3 contains 14 residues. V lost 2 bases to trimming and J lost 6 bases; unmatched junction nucleotides: 6. Germline V CDR1 and CDR2: SGHTA, FQGNSA. The DNA of the CDR3 is TGTGCCAGCAGCTTAAGGCAGGGGGCGAGCGAGCAGTACTTC. Protein sequence: CASSLRQGASEQYF.

This clone showed up just a few times. This chain uses TRBV7-9 with TRBJ2-1; the D gene could be TRBD1 or TRBD2 (5 bases each). Germline loops: CDR1 SEHNR, CDR2 FQNEAQ (reference sequence). Trimming took 1 base from V and 7 from J, leaving 11 bases between them. This CDR3 is built from 14 residues. The CDR3 sequence is CASSLGDGRNEQFF. For the CDR3, the DNA is TGTGCCAGCAGCTTAGGGGACGGACGGAATGAGCAGTTCTTC. The full variable domain, rest sourced from reference TRBV7-9 and TRBJ2-1, is DTGVSQNPRHKITKRGQNVTFRCDPISEHNRLYWYRQTLGQGPEFLTYFQNEAQLEKSRLLSDRFSAERPKGSFSTLEIQRTEQGDSAMYLCASSLGDGRNEQFFGPGTRLTVL.

This chain joins TRBV7-2 and TRBJ1-4; no reliable D call. The CDR3 contains 15 residues. Germline lookup yields CDR1 SGHTA and CDR2 FQGNSA. V was cut by 5 bases and J by 0 bases, with 10 bases left in between. The CDR3: CASSPRTATNEKLFF. CDR3 in DNA: TGTGCCAGCAGCCCCCGGACCGCAACTAATGAAAAACTGTTTTTT.

The chain combines TRBV13 with TRBJ2-3; no clear D. Germline values: CDR1 PRHDT, CDR2 FYEKMQ (reference sequence). The V end was cut by 0 bases, the J end by 1 base, with 14 bases between. This CDR3 contains 17 residues. The CDR3 loop is CASSLGVWRRGTDTQYF. The DNA for the CDR3 is TGTGCCAGCAGCTTAGGTGTATGGAGAAGGGGCACAGATACGCAGTATTTT.

The chain carries TRBV7-9 and TRBJ2-3, with 11 nucleotides matching TRBD2. The CDR3 covers 16 residues. The germline V gene encodes CDR1 SEHNR and CDR2 FQNEAQ (reference sequence). V lost 6 bases, J lost 0 bases, and 5 bases stayed unmatched. The DNA for the CDR3 is TGTGCCAGCAGACTCGGGACTAGCGGTAGCACAGATACGCAGTATTTT. Its protein is CASRLGTSGSTDTQYF.

This chain connects TRBV4-2 to TRBJ1-3; TRBD1 might be the D (5 bases). Deletions cut 4 bases from V and 0 bases from J, with 19 bases between. The germline V gene encodes CDR1 LGHNA and CDR2 YNFKEQ. This CDR3 has 18 amino acids. CDR3 in amino acids: CASSLDPGRRDSGNTIYF. For the CDR3, the DNA is TGTGCCAGCAGCCTAGACCCAGGGCGGCGAGACTCTGGAAACACCATATATTTT.

This clone was detected a few times. The chain uses TRBV7-8 and TRBJ2-7; D is possibly TRBD1 (6 bases). The CDR3 loop spans 14 amino acids. Germline CDR1 reads SGHVS; CDR2 reads FQNEAQ. Trimming pared 5 bases from V and 0 bases from J, leaving 11 bases between. DNA for the CDR3: TGTGCCAGCAGCCTAACAGGGATCTCCTACGAGCAGTACTTC. It specifies CASSLTGISYEQYF.

This chain joins TRBV5-1 and TRBJ1-4, with 12 nucleotides matching TRBD1. The ends lost 4 bases at V and 0 bases at J; junction bases unmatched: 10. The CDR3 runs 19 residues. CDR1 and CDR2 (germline): SGHRS, YFSETQ. In DNA, the CDR3 is TGCGCCAGCAGCATCGGGACAGGGGGCTTCGGGGCAACTAATGAAAAACTGTTTTTT. Protein product: CASSIGTGGFGATNEKLFF.

The chain joins TRBV5-1 to TRBJ2-7; 11 nucleotides match TRBD1. Trimming at V came to 1 base and at J to 4 bases, leaving 7 bases not matched to a gene. CDR3 size: 16 residues. Germline CDR1 SGHRS, CDR2 YFSETQ. CDR3 sequence: CASSLPRTGGSYEQYF. The CDR3 coding sequence is TGCGCCAGCAGCTTGCCTCGGACAGGGGGCTCATACGAGCAGTACTTC.

This chain joins TRBV7-3 and TRBJ1-6; no reliable D call. V lost 5 bases to trimming and J lost 7 bases, with 15 bases between them. Per the germline V gene, CDR1 is SGHTA and CDR2 is FQGTGA. The CDR3 runs 15 residues. This CDR3 is CASSIIKAGNSPLHF. In nucleotides, the CDR3 is TGTGCCAGCAGCATAATAAAGGCCGGGAATTCACCCCTCCACTTT.

This clone was found once. This chain joins TRBV10-1 and TRBJ2-5, with TRBD1 identical over 11 bases. The CDR3 totals 15 residues. Germline lookup yields CDR1 WNHNN and CDR2 SYGVQD (reference sequence). V shed 2 bases and J 4 bases; nucleotides not matched to a gene: 3. CDR3 sequence reads: CASSEGTGGRETQYF. CDR3 DNA: TGCGCCAGCAGTGAGGGGACAGGGGGTAGAGAGACCCAGTACTTC.

The V call is TRBV6-4, the J call TRBJ1-1; D may be TRBD1 (5 bases). Germline CDR1 and CDR2: MRHNA and SNTAGT. CDR3 length: 14 amino acids. Trimming took off 6 bases at V and 1 base at J, with 12 bases between the two ends. DNA for the CDR3: TGTGCCAGCAGCGCCGGGACTTCGAACACTGAAGCTTTCTTT. Translating gives CASSAGTSNTEAFF.

The chain has TRBV5-6 and TRBJ1-6; D may be TRBD1 (5 bases). Germline CDR1 reads SGHDT; CDR2 reads YYEEEE. Trimming removed 4 bases at V and 0 bases at J, with 14 bases between. The CDR3 length is 17 residues. This CDR3 reads CASSPFWGISYNSPLHF. CDR3 coding DNA: TGTGCCAGCAGCCCTTTCTGGGGGATCTCCTATAATTCACCCCTCCACTTT.

The chain uses TRBV5-1 and TRBJ2-2, with TRBD1 matching over 9 bases. The CDR3 is 19 amino acids. Germline V gene lookup returns CDR1 SGHRS and CDR2 YFSETQ. V shed 4 bases and J 7 bases; nucleotides not matched to a gene: 20. As DNA, the CDR3 is TGCGCCAGCAGCCCGAAAATTCAAAGGGGGACAGGGTTCGACGGGGAGCTGTTTTTT. This gives the protein CASSPKIQRGTGFDGELFF.

This clone was detected only once. The V and J genes are TRBV15 and TRBJ2-3; 10 nucleotides align to TRBD1. Germline assignment: CDR1 LNHNV and CDR2 YYDKDF (reference sequence). The CDR3 totals 15 residues. With V trimmed by 5 bases and J by 3 bases, 5 bases remained unmatched. The CDR3 nucleotides read TGTGCCACCAGCCCAGGACAGGGGGGAACAGATACGCAGTATTTT. Protein product: CATSPGQGGTDTQYF.

The gene calls are TRBV28 and TRBJ2-7, with 7 bases identical to TRBD1. The CDR3 sequence is 14 residues long. The V gene end was trimmed by 5 bases and the J gene end by 3 bases; junction bases not matched to a gene: 7. Germline V lookup: CDR1 MDHEN, CDR2 SYDVKM. The CDR3 protein is CASSLVTGRYEQYF. The DNA for the CDR3 is TGTGCCAGCAGTCTAGTGACAGGGCGCTACGAGCAGTACTTC.

This chain joins TRBV24-1 and TRBJ2-3; maybe TRBD1 (6 bases). The CDR3 sequence is 15 residues long. Germline V gives CDR1 KGHDR, CDR2 SFDVKD. Trimming removed 4 bases from V and 2 bases from J, with 12 bases in between. The chain's CDR3 is CATSETGELTDTQYF. DNA for the CDR3: TGTGCCACCAGTGAGACAGGAGAACTCACAGATACGCAGTATTTT.

The chain employs TRBV9 and TRBJ2-7; 11 bases match TRBD2. Germline V gene data show CDR1 as SGDLS and CDR2 as YYNGEE. Trimming cost V 2 bases and J 2 bases; bases outside gene matches: 3. The CDR3 contains 15 residues. In DNA form, the CDR3 reads TGTGCCAGCAGCGTTGGGACTAGCGGTACCTACGAGCAGTACTTC. Translation: CASSVGTSGTYEQYF.

V and J are TRBV6-6 and TRBJ2-3; D uncertain. In germline, CDR1 is MNHNY, CDR2 SVGAGI (reference sequence). V lost 4 bases and J 5 bases, leaving 19 bases between the germline ends. This CDR3 has 16 amino acids. CDR3 nucleotides: TGTGCCAGCAGTTCTTGGCGGACGGGTGGAATAGATACGCAGTATTTT. Protein: CASSSWRTGGIDTQYF.

In DNA form, the CDR3 reads TGTGCCAGTACTCCTCTTGGGAACACCGGGGAGCTGTTTTTT. This translates into CASTPLGNTGELFF. The genes are TRBV19 and TRBJ2-2; no clear D gene. V was cut by 7 bases and J by 1 base, with 10 bases left in between. The CDR3 spans 14 residues. The germline V gene encodes CDR1 LNHDA and CDR2 SQIVND (reference sequence).

This chain links TRBV28 with TRBJ2-3, with D tentatively TRBD1 (5 bases). The CDR3 has 13 residues. CDR1 and CDR2 (germline): MDHEN, SYDVKM. Trimming pared 10 bases from V and 3 bases from J, leaving 14 bases between. CDR3 sequence (DNA): TGTGCCACCCGACAGATTAGGACAGATACGCAGTATTTT. It codes for CATRQIRTDTQYF. Supplemented by reference TRBV28 and TRBJ2-3, the full variable domain reads DVKVTQSSRYLVKRTGEKVFLECVQDMDHENMFWYRQDPGLGLRLIYFSYDVKMKEKGDIPEGYSVSREKKERFSLILESASTNQTSMYLCATRQIRTDTQYFGPGTRLTVL.

The chain recombines TRBV11-2 with TRBJ2-7; TRBD2 matches at 10 bases. CDR1 and CDR2 (germline): SGHAT, FQNNGV. This CDR3 has 16 amino acids. Trimming took 5 bases from V and 6 from J; bases not matched to a gene: 13. The CDR3 sequence is CASSLEPAGGPAEQYF. For the CDR3, the DNA is TGTGCCAGCAGCCTCGAGCCAGCGGGGGGGCCGGCCGAGCAGTACTTC.

The table lists this clone with a count of one. V gene TRBV19 combines with J gene TRBJ2-6; D remains unclear. Trimming stripped 7 bases from V and 2 bases from J, with 6 bases between. CDR1 is LNHDA and CDR2 is SQIVND in the germline V gene (reference sequence). This CDR3 has 13 amino acids. The CDR3 nucleotides are TGTGCCAGTACGGAGACTGGGGCCAACGTCCTGACTTTC. Protein product: CASTETGANVLTF.